Included here is one TCR beta chain sequence, with context. This sample stems from a study of identical twins. Each CDR3 protein gets one entry after TCRdb re-called the 5' RACE reads with MiXCR. Counted here are 500,000 or so distinct CDR3 sequences, 20% to 25% occurring once; the ten biggest clones make up 0.8% to 1%. The same specimen was also included in a second study, on T cells expressing NK-cell markers.

This clonotype was obtained from a woman aged 18-29 years in good health. Sequencing was carried out using CD4+ T cells sorted from blood.

The CDR3 DNA is TGCAGTGCTAGAGCTAATTCCTACGAGCAGTACTTC. This translates into CSARANSYEQYF. The chain is built from TRBV20-1 and TRBJ2-7; D gene uncertain. The germline V gene has CDR1 DFQATT and CDR2 SNEGSKA (reference sequence). This CDR3 comprises 12 residues. V lost 1 base to trimming and J lost 1 base, with 5 bases between them.